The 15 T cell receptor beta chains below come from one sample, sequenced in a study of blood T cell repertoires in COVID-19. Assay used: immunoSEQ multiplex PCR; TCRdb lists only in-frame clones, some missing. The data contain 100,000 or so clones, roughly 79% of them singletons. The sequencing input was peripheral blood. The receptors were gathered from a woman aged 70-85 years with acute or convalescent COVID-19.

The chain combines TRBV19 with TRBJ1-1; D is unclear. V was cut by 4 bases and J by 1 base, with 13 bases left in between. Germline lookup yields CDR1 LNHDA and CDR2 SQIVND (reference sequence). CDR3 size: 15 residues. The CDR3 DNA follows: TGTGCCAGTAGTACCCCGATTGGGCGGAACACTGAAGCTTTCTTT. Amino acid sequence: CASSTPIGRNTEAFF.

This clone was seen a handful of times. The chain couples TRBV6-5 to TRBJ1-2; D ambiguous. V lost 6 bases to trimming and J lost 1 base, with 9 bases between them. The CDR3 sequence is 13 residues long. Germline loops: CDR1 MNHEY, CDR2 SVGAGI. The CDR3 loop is CASRYTVNYGYTF. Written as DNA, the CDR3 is TGTGCCAGCAGATACACAGTTAACTATGGCTACACCTTC.

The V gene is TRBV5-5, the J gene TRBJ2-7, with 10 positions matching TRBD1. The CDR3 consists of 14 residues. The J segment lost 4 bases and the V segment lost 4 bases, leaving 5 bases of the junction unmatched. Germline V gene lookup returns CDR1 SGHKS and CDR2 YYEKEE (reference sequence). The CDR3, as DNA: TGTGCCAGCAGCCCTGGGACAGGGGAATACGAGCAGTACTTC. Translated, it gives CASSPGTGEYEQYF.

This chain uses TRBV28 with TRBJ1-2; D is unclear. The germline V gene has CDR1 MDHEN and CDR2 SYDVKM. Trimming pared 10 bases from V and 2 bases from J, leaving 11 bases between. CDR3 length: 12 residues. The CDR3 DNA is TGTGCCATCACCCGGAGCAACTATGGCTACACCTTC. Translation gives CAITRSNYGYTF.

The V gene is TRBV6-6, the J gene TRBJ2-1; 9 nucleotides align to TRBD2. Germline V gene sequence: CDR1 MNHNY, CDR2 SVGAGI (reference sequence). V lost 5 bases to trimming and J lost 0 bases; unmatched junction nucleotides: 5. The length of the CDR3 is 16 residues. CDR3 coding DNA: TGTGCCAGCAGTCGTCTAGCGGGGAGCTCCTACAATGAGCAGTTCTTC. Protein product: CASSRLAGSSYNEQFF.

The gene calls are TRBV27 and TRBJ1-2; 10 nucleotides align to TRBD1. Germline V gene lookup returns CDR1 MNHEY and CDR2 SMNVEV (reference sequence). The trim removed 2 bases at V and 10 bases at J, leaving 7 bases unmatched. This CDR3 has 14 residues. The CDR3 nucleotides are TGTGCCAGCAGTTTAAAGCCGGGACAGGGGTACTACACCTTC. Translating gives CASSLKPGQGYYTF.

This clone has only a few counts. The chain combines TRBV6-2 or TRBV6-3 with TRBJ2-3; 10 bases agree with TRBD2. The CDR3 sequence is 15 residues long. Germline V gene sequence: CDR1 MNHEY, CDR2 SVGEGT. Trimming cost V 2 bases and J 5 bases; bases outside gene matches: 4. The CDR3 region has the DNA TGTGCCAGCAGTTACAACAGCGGGGGGGGAGATACGCAGTATTTT. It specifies CASSYNSGGGDTQYF.

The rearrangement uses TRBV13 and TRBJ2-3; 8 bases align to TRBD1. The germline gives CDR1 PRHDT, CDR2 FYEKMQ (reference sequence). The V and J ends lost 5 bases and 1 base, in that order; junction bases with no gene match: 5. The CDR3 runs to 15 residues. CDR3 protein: CASSAGQGGTDTQYF. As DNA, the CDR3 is TGTGCCAGCAGCGCCGGACAGGGCGGCACAGATACGCAGTATTTT.

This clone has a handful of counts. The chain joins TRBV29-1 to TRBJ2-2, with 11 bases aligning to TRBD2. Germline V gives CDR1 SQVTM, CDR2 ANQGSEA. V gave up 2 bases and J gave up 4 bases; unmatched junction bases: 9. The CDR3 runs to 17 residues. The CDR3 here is CSVELVAGGPGTGELFF. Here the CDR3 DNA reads TGCAGCGTTGAATTGGTAGCGGGAGGGCCAGGCACCGGGGAGCTGTTTTTT.

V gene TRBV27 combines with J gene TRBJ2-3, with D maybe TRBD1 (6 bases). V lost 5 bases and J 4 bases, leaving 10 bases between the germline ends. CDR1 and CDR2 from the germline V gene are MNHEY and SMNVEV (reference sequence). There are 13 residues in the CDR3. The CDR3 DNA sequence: TGTGCCAGCAGTAGCAGGGGAGCAGATACGCAGTATTTT. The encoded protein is CASSSRGADTQYF.

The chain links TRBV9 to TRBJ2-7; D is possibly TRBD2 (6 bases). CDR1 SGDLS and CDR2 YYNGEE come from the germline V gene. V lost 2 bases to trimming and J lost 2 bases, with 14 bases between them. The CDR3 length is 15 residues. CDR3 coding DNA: TGTGCCAGCAGCGTCGGAGGGGACTCTACCTACGAGCAGTACTTC. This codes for CASSVGGDSTYEQYF.

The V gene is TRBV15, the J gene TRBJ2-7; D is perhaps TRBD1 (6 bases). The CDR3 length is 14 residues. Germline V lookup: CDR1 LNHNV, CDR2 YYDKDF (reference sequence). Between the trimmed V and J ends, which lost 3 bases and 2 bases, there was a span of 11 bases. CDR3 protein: CATSSRAGAYEQYF. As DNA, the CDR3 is TGTGCCACCAGCAGCCGGGCAGGGGCCTACGAGCAGTACTTC. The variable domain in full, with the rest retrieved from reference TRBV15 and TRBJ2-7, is DAMVIQNPRYQVTQFGKPVTLSCSQTLNHNVMYWYQQKSSQAPKLLFHYYDKDFNNEADTPDNFQSRRPNTSFCFLDIRSPGLGDTAMYLCATSSRAGAYEQYFGPGTRLTVT.

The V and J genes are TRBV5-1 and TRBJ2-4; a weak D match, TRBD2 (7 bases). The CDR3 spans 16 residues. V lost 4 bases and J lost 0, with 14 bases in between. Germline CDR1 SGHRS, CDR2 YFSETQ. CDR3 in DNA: TGCGCCAGCAGCCTCTCCGGGGGGCTAGCCAAAAACATTCAGTACTTC. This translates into CASSLSGGLAKNIQYF.

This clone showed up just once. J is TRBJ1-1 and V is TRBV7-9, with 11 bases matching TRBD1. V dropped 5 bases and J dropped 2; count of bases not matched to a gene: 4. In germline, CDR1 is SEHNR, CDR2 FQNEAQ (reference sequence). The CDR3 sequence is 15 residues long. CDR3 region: CASSPRTGGNTEAFF. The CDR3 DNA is TGTGCCAGCAGCCCGCGGACAGGGGGCAACACTGAAGCTTTCTTT. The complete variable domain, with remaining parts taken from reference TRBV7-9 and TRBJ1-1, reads DTGVSQNPRHKITKRGQNVTFRCDPISEHNRLYWYRQTLGQGPEFLTYFQNEAQLEKSRLLSDRFSAERPKGSFSTLEIQRTEQGDSAMYLCASSPRTGGNTEAFFGQGTRLTVV.

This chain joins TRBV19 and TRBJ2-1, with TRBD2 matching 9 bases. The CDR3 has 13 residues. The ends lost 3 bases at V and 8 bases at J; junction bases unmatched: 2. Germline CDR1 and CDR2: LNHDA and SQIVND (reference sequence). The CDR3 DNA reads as TGTGCCAGTAGTATTAGCGGGAGAGATGAGCAGTTCTTC. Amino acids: CASSISGRDEQFF.